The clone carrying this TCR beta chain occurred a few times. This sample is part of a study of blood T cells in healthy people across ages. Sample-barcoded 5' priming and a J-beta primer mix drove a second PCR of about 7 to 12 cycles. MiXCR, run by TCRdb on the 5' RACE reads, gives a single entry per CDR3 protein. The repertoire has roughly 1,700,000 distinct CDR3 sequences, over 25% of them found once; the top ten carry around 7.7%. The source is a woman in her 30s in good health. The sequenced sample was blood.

Here the CDR3 DNA reads TGTGCCAGCAGCTTAGTCTTCAGCGGGAGCCCTTACGAGCAGTTCTTC. It is translated as CASSLVFSGSPYEQFF. J is TRBJ2-1 and V is TRBV7-2, with 8 bases aligning to TRBD2. CDR1 and CDR2 from the germline V gene are SGHTA and FQGNSA. The CDR3 runs to 16 residues. The ends lost 1 base at V and 10 bases at J; junction bases unmatched: 12.